These T cell receptor beta chains were read from a single sample in a study of cytomegalovirus exposure and HLA in healthy donors. Generated by immunoSEQ multiplex PCR, the TCRdb table keeps only in-frame clones and is missing some. Seen here are about 200,000 clones, around nine tenths observed once, and the top ten hold roughly 2%. The sample consisted of PBMCs. The receptors originated from a woman younger than 30 in good health and CMV-seropositive. The CDR3 runs from the conserved cysteine through the conserved F or W. Each record gives: D gene, V gene, J gene, clone size, CDR3 DNA, CDR3 protein. The D gene is left open where the match is weak. Clone sizes are given selectively: once, few, many, or a class where the clone is expanded.

d_call: -
v_call: TRBV29-1
j_call: TRBJ1-1
clone_size: -
cdr3_nt: TGCAGCGTGGGAGACGGCCGATACACTGAAGCTTTCTTT
cdr3_aa: CSVGDGRYTEAFF

d_call: TRBD1
v_call: TRBV5-1
j_call: TRBJ1-1
clone_size: -
cdr3_nt: TGCGCCAGCAGACAGGGACAGGGGAACACTGAAGCTTTCTTT
cdr3_aa: CASRQGQGNTEAFF

d_call: -
v_call: TRBV12-5
j_call: TRBJ1-1
clone_size: -
cdr3_nt: TGTGCTAGTGGTTTGGGGGGCGCTGAAGCTTTCTTT
cdr3_aa: CASGLGGAEAFF

d_call: -
v_call: TRBV27
j_call: TRBJ2-1
clone_size: -
cdr3_nt: TGTGCCAGCAGTTTGGTGACTTGGACATCCGACTACAATGAGCAGTTCTTC
cdr3_aa: CASSLVTWTSDYNEQFF

d_call: TRBD1
v_call: TRBV7-9
j_call: TRBJ1-1
clone_size: -
cdr3_nt: TGTGCCAGCACACCCACCGGGACAGGGCCAAACACTGAAGCTTTCTTT
cdr3_aa: CASTPTGTGPNTEAFF

d_call: -
v_call: TRBV6-1
j_call: TRBJ2-7
clone_size: -
cdr3_nt: TGTGCCAGCAGTGAAGGCAGGCTCCCCACCTACGAGCAGTACTTC
cdr3_aa: CASSEGRLPTYEQYF

d_call: TRBD2
v_call: TRBV7-9
j_call: TRBJ2-5
clone_size: -
cdr3_nt: TGTGCCAGCAGCGCGGGAGGAGCCCAAGAGACCCAGTACTTC
cdr3_aa: CASSAGGAQETQYF

d_call: TRBD2
v_call: TRBV28
j_call: TRBJ2-3
clone_size: once
cdr3_nt: TGTGCCAGCAACCCAACTGCAGCGGGAGTTACAGATACGCAGTATTTT
cdr3_aa: CASNPTAAGVTDTQYF

d_call: -
v_call: TRBV2
j_call: TRBJ1-3
clone_size: -
cdr3_nt: TGTGCCAGCAGAAAGGGGTCTGGAAACACCATATATTTT
cdr3_aa: CASRKGSGNTIYF

d_call: -
v_call: TRBV28
j_call: TRBJ2-1
clone_size: -
cdr3_nt: TGTGCCAGCAGTTTATCCAGGTTGTACAGCTCCTACAATGAGCAGTTCTTC
cdr3_aa: CASSLSRLYSSYNEQFF

d_call: TRBD2
v_call: TRBV19
j_call: TRBJ2-3
clone_size: -
cdr3_nt: TGTGCCAGTAGTATAGTCGCGGGAGGTAGCACAGATACGCAGTATTTT
cdr3_aa: CASSIVAGGSTDTQYF

d_call: -
v_call: TRBV18
j_call: TRBJ2-2
clone_size: -
cdr3_nt: TGTGCCAGCTCACCCCAGCCGAGGACCGGGGAGCTGTTTTTT
cdr3_aa: CASSPQPRTGELFF

d_call: TRBD1
v_call: TRBV28
j_call: TRBJ1-5
clone_size: -
cdr3_nt: TGTGCCAGCAGCCCGAGGACAGGATATAGCAATCAGCCCCAGCATTTT
cdr3_aa: CASSPRTGYSNQPQHF

d_call: -
v_call: TRBV5-5
j_call: TRBJ2-2
clone_size: -
cdr3_nt: TGTGCCAGCAGCTTTTATAAGACGGAGACCGGGGAGCTGTTTTTT
cdr3_aa: CASSFYKTETGELFF

d_call: -
v_call: TRBV28
j_call: TRBJ1-3
clone_size: -
cdr3_nt: TGTGCCAGCAAGGAGGCTGGTCCGCGAACATCTGGAAACACCATATATTTT
cdr3_aa: CASKEAGPRTSGNTIYF

d_call: -
v_call: TRBV29-1
j_call: TRBJ1-2
clone_size: -
cdr3_nt: TGCAGCGTCCTAGGGGTCTATGGCTACACCTTC
cdr3_aa: CSVLGVYGYTF

d_call: TRBD1
v_call: TRBV13
j_call: TRBJ1-1
clone_size: -
cdr3_nt: TGTGCCAGCAGCTCAAGGACAGGGTCGAGAACTGAAGCTTTCTTT
cdr3_aa: CASSSRTGSRTEAFF

d_call: -
v_call: TRBV6-4
j_call: TRBJ2-7
clone_size: once
cdr3_nt: TGTGCCAGCAGTCCCTCGGGACACTCCTACGAGCAGTACTTC
cdr3_aa: CASSPSGHSYEQYF

d_call: TRBD2
v_call: TRBV30
j_call: TRBJ2-7
clone_size: -
cdr3_nt: TGTGCCTGGACCGAAGGGACTAGCGGGACCTACGAGCAGTACTTC
cdr3_aa: CAWTEGTSGTYEQYF

d_call: TRBD1
v_call: TRBV13
j_call: TRBJ2-1
clone_size: -
cdr3_nt: TGTGCCAGCAGCTCCAAGAAGGGACAGGGGGCCTGGAATGAGCAGTTCTTC
cdr3_aa: CASSSKKGQGAWNEQFF

d_call: TRBD1
v_call: TRBV6-1
j_call: TRBJ1-3
clone_size: -
cdr3_nt: TGTGCCAGCAGTGAGGAGACAGGGGGTGGAAACACCATATATTTT
cdr3_aa: CASSEETGGGNTIYF

d_call: -
v_call: TRBV19
j_call: TRBJ2-2
clone_size: -
cdr3_nt: TGTGCCAGTAGTAGAAACAGGGAGTCCACCGGGGAGCTGTTTTTT
cdr3_aa: CASSRNRESTGELFF

d_call: TRBD1
v_call: TRBV5-1
j_call: TRBJ2-1
clone_size: -
cdr3_nt: TGCGCCAGCAGCTTCACATCCGGGACAGGGTACAATGAGCAGTTCTTC
cdr3_aa: CASSFTSGTGYNEQFF

d_call: TRBD1
v_call: TRBV5-1
j_call: TRBJ2-7
clone_size: -
cdr3_nt: TGCGCCAGCAGCTCGGCCCCCGGGACAGGGTCCGAGCAGTACTTC
cdr3_aa: CASSSAPGTGSEQYF

d_call: -
v_call: TRBV5-6
j_call: TRBJ1-2
clone_size: -
cdr3_nt: TGTGCCAGCAGCTTGGGGGCCGTTCAGGCCTATGGCTACACCTTC
cdr3_aa: CASSLGAVQAYGYTF

d_call: TRBD2
v_call: TRBV29-1
j_call: TRBJ2-1
clone_size: -
cdr3_nt: TGCAGCGCCCCCGGGACTAGCCCAAGGTCCTACAATGAGCAGTTCTTC
cdr3_aa: CSAPGTSPRSYNEQFF